This T cell receptor beta chain was recovered during a study of T cell responses to AZD1222 COVID-19 vaccine. Study-wide results and limits: Clonal diversity was possibly underestimated; the donors were predominantly white British and more often female. Vaccine-associated CD4 TCRs ranged over spike, dominating at 160-218 and 743-854. Only a handful of AZD1222 recipients, roughly six in all, had baseline seropositivity.

Whether given at about 4 or about 12 weeks, second doses were pooled. With regard to this clone: What it binds is not known.

The CDR3 consists of 16 residues. V shed 3 bases and J 9 bases; nucleotides not matched to a gene: 10. Germline V gene sequence: CDR1 MGHRA, CDR2 YSYEKL. This table comes from immunoSEQ multiplex PCR, and its TCRdb copy is limited to in-frame clones, with some not included. The sample has around 110,000 clones; roughly nine tenths are singletons. The chain joins TRBV4-1 to TRBJ1-6; 8 bases line up with TRBD1. The material sequenced was peripheral blood, taken 28 days after the second AZD1222 dose. The sequence derives from an adult who received the AZD1222 COVID-19 vaccine. The CDR3 DNA reads as TGCGCCAGCAGCCATACCCCCGGTGACAGGGGTTCACCCCTCCACTTT. It yields the protein CASSHTPGDRGSPLHF.